The 25 T cell receptor beta chains in this list originate from one sample, sequenced in a study of blood T cell repertoires in COVID-19. Produced via immunoSEQ multiplex PCR; TCRdb's table is partial and in-frame only. The sample has 250,000 to 300,000 clones, 86% seen once. Sample: peripheral blood. The receptors were gathered from a woman in her twenties or thirties with active or convalescent COVID-19.

The chain combines TRBV5-5 with TRBJ2-3; 10 nucleotides match TRBD2. V lost 5 bases, J lost 2 bases, and 2 bases stayed unmatched. Per the germline V gene, CDR1 is SGHKS and CDR2 is YYEKEE (reference sequence). The CDR3 totals 14 residues. The CDR3 DNA follows: TGTGCCAGCAGTAGCGGGGGGATCACAGATACGCAGTATTTT. Translating it yields CASSSGGITDTQYF.

The chain uses TRBV28 and TRBJ1-1; a possible D gene is TRBD1 (5 bases). The CDR3 sequence is 13 residues long. V lost 7 bases and J lost 0, with 9 bases in between. CDR1 MDHEN and CDR2 SYDVKM come from the germline V gene. CDR3 in amino acids: CASTIRVNTEAFF. CDR3 bases: TGTGCCAGCACCATCAGGGTGAACACTGAAGCTTTCTTT.

This clone was recorded a few times. The genes are TRBV2 and TRBJ1-1, with 9 bases fitting TRBD1. CDR1 and CDR2 (germline): SNHLY, FYNNEI. CDR3 length equals 12 residues. V gave up 1 base and J gave up 11 bases; unmatched junction bases: 2. CDR3 in amino acids: CASSEEDRGAFF. CDR3 DNA sequence: TGTGCCAGCAGTGAAGAAGACAGGGGGGCTTTCTTT. The variable domain in full, with the rest retrieved from reference TRBV2 and TRBJ1-1, is EPEVTQTPSHQVTQMGQEVILRCVPISNHLYFYWYRQILGQKVEFLVSFYNNEISEKSEIFDDQFSVERPDGSNFTLKIRSTKLEDSAMYFCASSEEDRGAFFGQGTRLTVV.

The chain is built from TRBV14 and TRBJ2-1; 9 bases line up with TRBD2. Germline V gives CDR1 SGHDN, CDR2 FVKESK. Trimming at V came to 1 base and at J to 0 bases, leaving 1 base not matched to a gene. The CDR3 is made up of 16 amino acids. The CDR3 protein is CASSQGGGGSYNEQFF. The CDR3 region has the DNA TGTGCCAGCAGCCAAGGCGGGGGGGGCTCCTACAATGAGCAGTTCTTC.

V gene TRBV7-2 combines with J gene TRBJ2-5; D call uncertain. The ends were cut back, 2 bases at V and 5 bases at J, with 3 bases in the middle. CDR3 size: 11 residues. The germline gives CDR1 SGHTA, CDR2 FQGNSA. In nucleotides, the CDR3 is TGTGCCAGCAGCTTATATGAGACCCAGTACTTC. Translated, it gives CASSLYETQYF.

The chain employs TRBV3-1 (or the pseudogene TRBV3-2) and TRBJ2-5; TRBD2 matches at 7 bases. Germline V CDR1 and CDR2: LGHDT, YNNKEL (reference sequence). The ends lost 4 bases at V and 1 base at J; junction bases unmatched: 6. This CDR3 region has 15 residues. CDR3 sequence (DNA): TGTGCCAGCAGCCGGATGCGGGGGACCCAAGAGACCCAGTACTTC. It specifies CASSRMRGTQETQYF.

J is TRBJ1-1 and V is TRBV12-3 or TRBV12-4; a possible D gene is TRBD1 (5 bases). Deletions cut 2 bases from V and 4 bases from J, with 8 bases between. The CDR3 is 13 residues long. The CDR3 nucleotides are TGTGCCAGCAGTTTAAGTCAGGGCACTGAAGCTTTCTTT. As protein: CASSLSQGTEAFF.

The rearrangement joins TRBV10-3 to TRBJ1-1; D is unresolved. CDR3 size: 11 residues. The germline gives CDR1 ENHRY, CDR2 SYGVKD. The V gene lost 10 bases and the J gene lost 1 base, with 7 bases spanning the gap. CDR3 sequence: CATEENTEAFF. The CDR3, as DNA: TGTGCCACCGAGGAGAACACTGAAGCTTTCTTT.

As to this clone: The same CDR3 can be traced to other DNA sequences in this sample. V and J are TRBV5-4 and TRBJ1-1; TRBD1 matches at 9 bases. The CDR3 has 15 residues. CDR1 and CDR2 from the germline V gene are SGHNT and YYREEE (reference sequence). Trimming took 3 bases from V and 5 from J; bases not matched to a gene: 8. The CDR3 is CASSSPGQGDTEAFF. CDR3 DNA sequence: TGTGCCAGCAGCTCGCCGGGACAGGGAGATACTGAAGCTTTCTTT.

The rearrangement uses TRBV9 and TRBJ2-7; D call uncertain. From germline, CDR1 is SGDLS and CDR2 YYNGEE. Trimming cost V 0 bases and J 0 bases, with 7 bases left between them. The CDR3 contains 14 residues. The CDR3 DNA reads as TGTGCCAGCAGCGTAGAGTCAGGCTCCTACGAGCAGTACTTC. Amino acid sequence: CASSVESGSYEQYF. The full variable domain, its missing parts supplied by reference TRBV9 and TRBJ2-7, is DSGVTQTPKHLITATGQRVTLRCSPRSGDLSVYWYQQSLDQGLQFLIQYYNGEERAKGNILERFSAQQFPDLHSELNLSSLELGDSALYFCASSVESGSYEQYFGPGTRLTVT.

In DNA, the CDR3 is TGCGCCAGCAGCGCCCGGACGGGAAACTATGGCTACACCTTC. Protein: CASSARTGNYGYTF. The chain is built from TRBV4-3 and TRBJ1-2, with D hard to call. CDR1 LGHNA and CDR2 YSLEER come from the germline V gene. V lost 5 bases, J lost 2 bases, and 12 bases lay in between. This CDR3 is 14 amino acids long.

The chain combines TRBV19 with TRBJ2-6; 10 nucleotides agree with TRBD1. J lost 3 bases, V lost 5 bases, and 10 bases had no gene match. Germline-derived CDR1 and CDR2 are LNHDA and SQIVND (reference sequence). The CDR3 spans 18 residues. CDR3 coding DNA: TGTGCCAGTAGTTTGCTCGGGACAGGGGTTGTTGGGGCCAACGTCCTGACTTTC. This sequence encodes CASSLLGTGVVGANVLTF. Combining the CDR3 with reference TRBV19 and TRBJ2-6 gives the whole variable domain DGGITQSPKYLFRKEGQNVTLSCEQNLNHDAMYWYRQDPGQGLRLIYYSQIVNDFQKGDIAEGYSVSREKKESFPLTVTSAQKNPTAFYLCASSLLGTGVVGANVLTFGAGSRLTVL.

The chain combines TRBV10-2 with TRBJ2-7; D perhaps matches TRBD2 (7 bases). V shed 3 bases and J shed 5 bases, with 17 bases lying between them. The CDR3 runs 15 residues. Looked up from germline, CDR1 is WSHSY and CDR2 is SAAADI. In DNA form, the CDR3 reads TGCGCCAGCAGTGATGGCGGGGGCCTTGGCGACGAGCAGTACTTC. It encodes CASSDGGGLGDEQYF.

This chain uses TRBV7-8 with TRBJ2-3; 9 bases fit TRBD2. The germline gives CDR1 SGHVS, CDR2 FQNEAQ. The CDR3 loop spans 17 amino acids. V dropped 1 base and J dropped 2; count of bases not matched to a gene: 7. CDR3 sequence: CASSLESSGAITDTQYF. CDR3 in DNA: TGTGCCAGCAGCTTAGAGTCTAGCGGGGCTATCACAGATACGCAGTATTTT.

There are many counts of this clone. In DNA, the CDR3 is TGTGCCAGCAGCTTAGCCTACCGGGACAGGGAGGATGGCTACACCTTC. This codes for CASSLAYRDREDGYTF. The chain joins TRBV7-9 to TRBJ1-2; TRBD1 matches 9 bases. The CDR3 extends over 16 amino acids. From germline, CDR1 is SEHNR and CDR2 FQNEAQ (reference sequence). After removal of 0 bases from V and 6 bases from J, the junction contained 8 bases not matched to a gene.

This chain joins TRBV5-8 and TRBJ1-4; D ambiguous. The germline gives CDR1 SGHTS, CDR2 YDEGEE. V was shortened by 4 bases and J by 5 bases, with 6 bases between the two germline ends. CDR3 length equals 12 residues. The DNA of the CDR3 is TGTGCCAGCAGCCCCTACAATGAAAAACTGTTTTTT. Translation gives CASSPYNEKLFF.

The genes are TRBV29-1 and TRBJ1-1; 10 nucleotides line up with TRBD1. Germline-derived CDR1 and CDR2 are SQVTM and ANQGSEA. The V and J ends lost 4 bases and 7 bases, in that order; junction bases with no gene match: 9. The CDR3 consists of 14 residues. The CDR3 coding sequence is TGCAGCGTTGGGTGGACAGGGGGTCGGGGTGAAGCTTTCTTT. Its translation is CSVGWTGGRGEAFF.

A single count supports this clone. This chain joins TRBV27 and TRBJ2-7, with 7 bases aligning to TRBD1. The junction had 5 bases not matched to a gene; V was cut back by 4 bases and J by 5 bases. The germline V gene has CDR1 MNHEY and CDR2 SMNVEV (reference sequence). This CDR3 spans 13 amino acids. For the CDR3, the DNA is TGTGCCAGCAGTTGGGAGACAGGGAACGAGCAGTACTTC. Its translation is CASSWETGNEQYF.

This chain uses TRBV5-6 with TRBJ2-3; weak D call: TRBD1 (5 bases). The germline CDR1 and CDR2 sequences are SGHDT and YYEEEE. The CDR3 has 15 amino acids. V lost 2 bases and J lost 1, with 11 bases in between. CDR3 sequence (DNA): TGTGCCAGCAGCTTTGGGTTGGGGCGCACAGATACGCAGTATTTT. This translates into CASSFGLGRTDTQYF.

This sequence joins TRBV2 and TRBJ2-3, with a weak D call TRBD2 (6 bases). The length of the CDR3 is 16 residues. Germline CDR1 and CDR2: SNHLY and FYNNEI. Trimming cost V 2 bases and J 0 bases, with 12 bases left between them. DNA for the CDR3: TGTGCCAGCAGTGAAATAGCGGCCCCTAGCACAGATACGCAGTATTTT. It yields the protein CASSEIAAPSTDTQYF.

The V and J genes are TRBV11-3 and TRBJ2-5, with D unresolved. Germline V gives CDR1 SGHNT, CDR2 YENEEA. V lost 2 bases and J 3 bases, leaving 7 bases between the germline ends. The CDR3 is 13 amino acids. The CDR3 region has the DNA TGTGCCAGCAGCTTACAGGCTGAAGAGACCCAGTACTTC. This gives the protein CASSLQAEETQYF.

This chain joins TRBV10-1 and TRBJ1-3; TRBD1 is a possible D gene (6 bases). V was cut by 4 bases and J by 1 base, with 8 bases left in between. The CDR3 totals 14 residues. The germline gives CDR1 WNHNN, CDR2 SYGVQD (reference sequence). The CDR3 DNA is TGCGCCAGCAGTGCCGGGACATCTGGAAACACCATATATTTT. Protein sequence: CASSAGTSGNTIYF.

The rearrangement uses TRBV9 and TRBJ2-1; no reliable D call. CDR1 SGDLS and CDR2 YYNGEE come from the germline V gene. The CDR3 is made up of 13 amino acids. The germline V and J ends were trimmed by 4 bases and 2 bases, with 7 bases remaining between them. CDR3 in amino acids: CASSPRAYNEQFF. The CDR3, as DNA: TGTGCCAGCAGCCCCCGGGCCTACAATGAGCAGTTCTTC.

The chain uses TRBV3-1 (or the pseudogene TRBV3-2) and TRBJ2-5; tentatively, D is TRBD1 (7 bases). Deletions cut 4 bases from V and 1 base from J, with 13 bases between. The CDR3 totals 15 residues. Germline CDR1 reads LGHDT; CDR2 reads YNNKEL (reference sequence). The CDR3 DNA reads as TGTGCCAGCAGCCTAGGGAGGACAGGCCAAGAGACCCAGTACTTC. Amino acid sequence: CASSLGRTGQETQYF.

The chain recombines TRBV7-2 with TRBJ1-2, with a weak D call TRBD1 (6 bases). This CDR3 has 15 amino acids. Trimming took 0 bases from V and 4 from J, leaving 12 bases between them. The germline CDR1 and CDR2 sequences are SGHTA and FQGNSA. CDR3 loop: CASSLARGGGYGYTF. CDR3 nucleotide sequence: TGTGCCAGCAGCTTAGCAAGGGGGGGTGGCTATGGCTACACCTTC.